This T cell receptor (beta chain) was obtained from a study of shared clonotypes between healthy human individuals. The V gene's germline CDR1 is SGHVS and CDR2 FQNEAQ. This CDR3 is 15 amino acids long. Trimming cost V 4 bases and J 0 bases, with 11 bases left between them. Per the original data handling: There were no quality scores in the junction-only immunoSEQ sequences, so filtering differed. Libraries were prepared by immunoSEQ multiplex PCR; TCRdb keeps only in-frame clonotypes and omits some of them. V and J calls and clone size are as listed in that table; D and trimming were resolved from the DNA. The sample contains 1,400,000 or so clones, about 98.5% of which appear only once. A word on this clone: Its antigen is undetermined.

Study conclusions and caveats: Estimated clonotype richness was generally higher in naive than memory subsets.

The J gene is TRBJ2-3, the V gene TRBV7-8, with D unclear. This receptor was identified in a man between 25 and 39 years old in good health. The sample comprised naive CD4+ T cells sorted from blood. Subset described: CD45RA+ positively selected. For the CDR3, the DNA is TGTGCCAGCAGCTCGTCTAGAGATAGCACAGATACGCAGTATTTT. Protein: CASSSSRDSTDTQYF.